These T cell receptor beta chains were read from a single sample in a study of tumor and adjacent non-tumor tissue in lung cancer. TCRdb used MiXCR to reprocess the multiplex PCR reads, holding one entry per CDR3 protein. The sample shows around 76,000 distinct CDR3 sequences, 76% of them seen only once. The material sequenced was distant non-tumor lung tissue. Receptors originate from a man in his 70s with non-small cell lung cancer. Both conserved end residues are part of each CDR3. A D gene is named only where the DNA matches it firmly. Expanded clones are given a class, and other clones once, few, many or no size at all.

j_gene,abundance,v_gene,d_gene,CDR3nt,CDR3aa
TRBJ2-3,NA,TRBV11-2,NA,TGTGCCAGCAACCCTAGAATAGCGGTGGGGCATCGAGATACGCAGTATTTT,CASNPRIAVGHRDTQYF
TRBJ2-7,NA,TRBV5-4,NA,TGTGCCGGCAGCGCGCTAGGCAGGGACTACGAGCAGTACTTC,CAGSALGRDYEQYF
TRBJ1-5,many,TRBV9,TRBD1,TGTGCCAGCAGCGTAGGACAGGGTCACAATCAGCCCCAGCATTTT,CASSVGQGHNQPQHF
TRBJ1-3,NA,TRBV18,NA,TGTGCCAGCTCACAATTCCCGGCGAGTTCTGGAAACATCATATATTTT,CASSQFPASSGNIIYF
TRBJ1-2,many,TRBV12-3/TRBV12-4,NA,TGTGCCAGCAGTTTGACAGGATATGGCTACACCTTC,CASSLTGYGYTF
TRBJ2-3,once,TRBV6-1,NA,TGTGCCAGCAGTGAAACATATAGAGATATGCAGTATTTT,CASSETYRDMQYF
TRBJ2-1,NA,TRBV5-1,TRBD2,TGCACCAACAGCTCGGGACTAGCGGTGAACAATGAGCAGTTCTTC,CTNSSGLAVNNEQFF
TRBJ2-7,once,TRBV5-1,TRBD2,TGCGCCAGCAGCTTGGTGAGCGGGGGGGTGGAGCAATACTTC,CASSLVSGGVEQYF
TRBJ1-1,NA,TRBV11-3,NA,TGTGCCAACAGCTTCCTGGACAGAACCCTGGACACTGAAGCCTTCTTT,CANSFLDRTLDTEAFF
TRBJ2-7,NA,TRBV11-2,NA,TGTGCCAGCAGCTCAGAACAGGGAGCCCCCTACGAGCAGTACTTC,CASSSEQGAPYEQYF
TRBJ2-7,NA,TRBV20-1,TRBD2,TGCAGTGTTAGAGAAGGACTAGCTGGGACCTATAAGCAGTACTTC,CSVREGLAGTYKQYF
TRBJ1-1,NA,TRBV6-1,NA,TGTGCCAGGAGTGCTTTGAACACGGGGCTCGGTGAAGCTTTCTTT,CARSALNTGLGEAFF
TRBJ1-2,few,TRBV4-1,NA,TGCGCCAGTAGCTCCGAGACAGATAACTATGGCTACACCTTC,CASSSETDNYGYTF
TRBJ2-7,many,TRBV6-2/TRBV6-3,TRBD2,TGTGCCAGCACCGAGGCGGGGGAGGGTTCCTACGAGCAGTACTTC,CASTEAGEGSYEQYF
TRBJ1-2,NA,TRBV11-1,NA,TGTGTTAGCAGCTTATACATATATGACTACACCTTC,CVSSLYIYDYTF
TRBJ1-2,NA,TRBV29-1,NA,TGCAGCGTCGAGACAGGTGAATTCTATGGCTACGCCTTC,CSVETGEFYGYAF
TRBJ2-4,many,TRBV12-3/TRBV12-4,NA,TGTGCCAGCAGTCCTCGACAGGAGCTAGCCAAAAACATTCAGTACTTC,CASSPRQELAKNIQYF
TRBJ1-1,NA,TRBV29-1,NA,TGCAGCGTCCTGGGGGCCGCGGGTGGGGCTTTCTTT,CSVLGAAGGAFF
TRBJ2-2,NA,TRBV11-2,TRBD1,TGTACAAGCTGTTTAGTGGGCACAGGGGTTGCCGGGGAGCTGTTTTTT,CTSCLVGTGVAGELFF
TRBJ2-7,NA,TRBV29-1,NA,TGTATCGTTGTCGCTGCATCCTACGAGCAGTACTTC,CIVVAASYEQYF
TRBJ2-7,NA,TRBV6-1,NA,TGTGCCAGCGCCGGGGCAGGGCTCCACGACCAGTACTTC,CASAGAGLHDQYF
TRBJ1-6,NA,TRBV10-2,NA,TGCGCAAGCAGCTCACAATTGGGCGTTAATAATGCACCCCTCCACTTT,CASSSQLGVNNAPLHF
TRBJ1-5,NA,TRBV6-6,TRBD1,TGTGCCAGCAGTTATTTCGGGTGGGGACAGAATAGCAATCAGACCCAGCACTTT,CASSYFGWGQNSNQTQHF
TRBJ2-7,many,TRBV5-1,NA,TGCGCCAGCAGCTTGATAACGGGACCGGGGGAGCAGTACTTC,CASSLITGPGEQYF
TRBJ2-6,few,TRBV6-1,NA,TGTGCCAGTAGTAAAGGAGCCGGGGCCAACGTCCTGACTTTC,CASSKGAGANVLTF